This TCR beta chain is from a study of blood T cell repertoires in COVID-19. Original handling: Amplification with reference gene primers provided the estimates of nucleated cell counts. The method was immunoSEQ multiplex PCR; TCRdb's version includes in-frame clones alone and lacks a portion of them. Clone size and the V and J calls come from that table; the DNA yielded D and trimming. The sample consists of 40,000 to 65,000 clones, around 84% of them appearing once. Germline trimming cut 0 bases from V and 11 bases from J; bases unmatched to any gene: 10. The CDR3 runs to 14 residues. The germline V gene encodes CDR1 LGHDT and CDR2 YNNKEL (reference sequence).

Input material: peripheral blood. The V gene is TRBV3-1 (or the pseudogene TRBV3-2), the J gene TRBJ2-7, with 7 bases fitting TRBD2. The source is a man aged 65 to 85 with active COVID-19. The CDR3: CASSQDGTTLRKYF. The CDR3 nucleotides are TGTGCCAGCAGCCAAGATGGGACTACCCTACGAAAGTACTTC.